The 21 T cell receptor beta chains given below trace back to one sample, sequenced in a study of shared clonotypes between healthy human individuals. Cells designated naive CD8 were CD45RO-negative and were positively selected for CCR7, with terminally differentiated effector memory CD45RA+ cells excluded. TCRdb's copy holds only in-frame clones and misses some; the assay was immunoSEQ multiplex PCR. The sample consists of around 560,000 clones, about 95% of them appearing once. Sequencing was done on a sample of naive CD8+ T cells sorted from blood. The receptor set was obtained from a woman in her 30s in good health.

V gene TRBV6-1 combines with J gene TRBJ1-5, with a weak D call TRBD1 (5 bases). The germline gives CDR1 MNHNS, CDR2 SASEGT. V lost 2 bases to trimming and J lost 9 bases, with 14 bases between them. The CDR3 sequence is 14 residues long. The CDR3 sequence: CASSETGGWWPQHF. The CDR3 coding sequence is TGTGCCAGCAGTGAAACCGGGGGTTGGTGGCCCCAGCATTTT.

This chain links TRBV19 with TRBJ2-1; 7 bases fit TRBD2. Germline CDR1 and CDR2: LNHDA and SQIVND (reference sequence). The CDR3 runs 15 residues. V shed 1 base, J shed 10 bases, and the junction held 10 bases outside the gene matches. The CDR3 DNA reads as TGTGCCAGTAGTATAGGTTCGGTAGCGGGTTTGGAGCAGTTCTTC. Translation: CASSIGSVAGLEQFF.

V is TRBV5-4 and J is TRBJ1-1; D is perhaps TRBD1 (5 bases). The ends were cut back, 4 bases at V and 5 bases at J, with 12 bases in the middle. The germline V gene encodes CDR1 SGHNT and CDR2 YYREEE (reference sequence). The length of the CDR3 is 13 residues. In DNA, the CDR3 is TGTGCCAGCAGCCTTTGGTGGGGGACTGAAGCTTTCTTT. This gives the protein CASSLWWGTEAFF. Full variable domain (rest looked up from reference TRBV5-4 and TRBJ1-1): ETGVTQSPTHLIKTRGQQVTLRCSSQSGHNTVSWYQQALGQGPQFIFQYYREEENGRGNFPPRFSGLQFPNYSSELNVNALELDDSALYLCASSLWWGTEAFFGQGTRLTVV.

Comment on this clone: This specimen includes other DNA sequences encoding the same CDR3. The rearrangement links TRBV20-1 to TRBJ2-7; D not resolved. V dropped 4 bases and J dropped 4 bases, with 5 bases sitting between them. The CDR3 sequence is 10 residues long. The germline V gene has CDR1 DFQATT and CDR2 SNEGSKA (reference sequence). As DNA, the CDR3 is TGCAGTGCTATACAGTACGAGCAGTACTTC. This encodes CSAIQYEQYF.

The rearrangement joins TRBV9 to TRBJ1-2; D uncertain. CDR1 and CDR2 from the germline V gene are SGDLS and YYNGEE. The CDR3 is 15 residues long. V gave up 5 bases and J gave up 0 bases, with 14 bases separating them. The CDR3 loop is CASSFSTSPNYGYTF. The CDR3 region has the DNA TGTGCCAGCAGTTTCTCGACAAGTCCTAACTATGGCTACACCTTC.

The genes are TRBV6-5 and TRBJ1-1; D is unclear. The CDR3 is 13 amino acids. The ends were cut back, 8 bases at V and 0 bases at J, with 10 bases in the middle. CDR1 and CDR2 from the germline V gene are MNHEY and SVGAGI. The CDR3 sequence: CASSPWVNTEAFF. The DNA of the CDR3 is TGTGCCAGCTCCCCGTGGGTGAACACTGAAGCTTTCTTT.

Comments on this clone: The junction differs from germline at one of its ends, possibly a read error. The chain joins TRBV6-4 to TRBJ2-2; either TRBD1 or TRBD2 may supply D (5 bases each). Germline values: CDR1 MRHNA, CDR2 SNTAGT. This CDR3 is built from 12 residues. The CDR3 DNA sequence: TGTGCCAGCAGCGTAGGGACCGGGGAACTGTTTTTT. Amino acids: CASSVGTGELFF.

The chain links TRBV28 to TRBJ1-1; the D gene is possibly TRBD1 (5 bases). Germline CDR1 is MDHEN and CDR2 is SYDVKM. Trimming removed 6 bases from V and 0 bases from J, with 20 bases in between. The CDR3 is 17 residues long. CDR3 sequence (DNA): TGTGCCAGCAGGTTTAGACTCTTGGGGGGACTGAACACTGAAGCTTTCTTT. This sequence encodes CASRFRLLGGLNTEAFF.

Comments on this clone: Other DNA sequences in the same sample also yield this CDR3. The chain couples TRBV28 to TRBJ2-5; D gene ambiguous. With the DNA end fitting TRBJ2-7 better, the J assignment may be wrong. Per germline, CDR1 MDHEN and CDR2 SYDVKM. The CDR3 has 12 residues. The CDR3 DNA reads TGTGCCAGCAGCCCCGGTTCCTACGAGCAGTACTTC. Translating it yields CASSPGSYEQYF.

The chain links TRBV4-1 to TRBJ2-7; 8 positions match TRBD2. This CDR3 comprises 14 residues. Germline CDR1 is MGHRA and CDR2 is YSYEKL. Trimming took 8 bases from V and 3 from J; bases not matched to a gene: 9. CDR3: CASQATSGYYEQYF. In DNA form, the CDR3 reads TGCGCCAGCCAGGCTACTAGCGGATACTACGAGCAGTACTTC.

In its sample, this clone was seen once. CDR3 sequence: CASSSRWTGSVEQYF. In nucleotides, the CDR3 is TGTGCCAGCAGTTCTCGGTGGACAGGTTCGGTTGAGCAGTACTTC. The chain uses TRBV28 and TRBJ2-7; 7 nucleotides agree with TRBD1. Per the germline V gene, CDR1 is MDHEN and CDR2 is SYDVKM. The junction had 13 bases not matched to a gene; V was cut back by 4 bases and J by 7 bases. The CDR3 spans 15 residues.

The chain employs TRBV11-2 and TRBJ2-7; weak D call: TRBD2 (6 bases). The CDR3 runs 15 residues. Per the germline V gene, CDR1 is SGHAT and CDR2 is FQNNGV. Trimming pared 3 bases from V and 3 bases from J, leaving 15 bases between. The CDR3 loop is CASSFGSGGVYEQYF. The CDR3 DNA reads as TGTGCCAGCAGCTTCGGGAGCGGAGGGGTCTACGAGCAGTACTTC.

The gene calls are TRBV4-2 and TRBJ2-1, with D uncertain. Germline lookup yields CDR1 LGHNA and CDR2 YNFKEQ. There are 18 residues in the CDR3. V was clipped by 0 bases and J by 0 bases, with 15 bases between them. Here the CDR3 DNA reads TGTGCCAGCAGCCAAGAGGGGTCCGGGTTATCCTCCTACAATGAGCAGTTCTTC. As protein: CASSQEGSGLSSYNEQFF.

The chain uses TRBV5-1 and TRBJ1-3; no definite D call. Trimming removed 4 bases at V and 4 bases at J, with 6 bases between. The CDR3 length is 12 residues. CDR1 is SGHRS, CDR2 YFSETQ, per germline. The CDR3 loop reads CASSPGGNTIYF. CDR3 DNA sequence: TGCGCCAGCAGCCCCGGGGGAAACACCATATATTTT.

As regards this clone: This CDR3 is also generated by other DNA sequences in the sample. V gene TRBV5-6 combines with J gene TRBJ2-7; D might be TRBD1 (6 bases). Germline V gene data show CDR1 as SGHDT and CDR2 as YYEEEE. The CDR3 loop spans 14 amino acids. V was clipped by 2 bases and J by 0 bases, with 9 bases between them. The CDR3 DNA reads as TGTGCCAGCAGCTTAGGGGGTAGCTCCTACGAGCAGTACTTC. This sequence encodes CASSLGGSSYEQYF.

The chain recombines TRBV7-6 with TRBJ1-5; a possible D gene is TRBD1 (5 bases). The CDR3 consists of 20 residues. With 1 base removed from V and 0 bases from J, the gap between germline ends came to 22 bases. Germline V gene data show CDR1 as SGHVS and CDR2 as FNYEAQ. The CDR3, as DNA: TGTGCCAGCAGCTTAGTAGTTCGGGACCCATGCGGCTATAGCAATCAGCCCCAGCATTTT. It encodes CASSLVVRDPCGYSNQPQHF.

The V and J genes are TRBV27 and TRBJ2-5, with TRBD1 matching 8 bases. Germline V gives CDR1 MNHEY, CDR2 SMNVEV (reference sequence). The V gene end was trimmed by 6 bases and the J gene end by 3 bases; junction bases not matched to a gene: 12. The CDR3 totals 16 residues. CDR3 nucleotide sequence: TGTGCCAGCAGCTTTCGGACAGGGTATCCCAAAGAGACCCAGTACTTC. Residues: CASSFRTGYPKETQYF.

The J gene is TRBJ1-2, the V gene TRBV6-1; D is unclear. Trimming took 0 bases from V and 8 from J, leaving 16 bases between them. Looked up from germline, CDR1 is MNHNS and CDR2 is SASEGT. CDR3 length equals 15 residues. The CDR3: CASSEAVAETWGYTF. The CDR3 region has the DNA TGTGCCAGCAGTGAAGCCGTGGCGGAGACTTGGGGCTACACCTTC.

CDR3 sequence reads: CASSLSVTQYF. CDR3 nucleotide sequence: TGTGCCAGCAGCTTGAGTGTGACCCAGTACTTC. This chain links TRBV5-5 with TRBJ2-5; no firm D call. Germline V gene data show CDR1 as SGHKS and CDR2 as YYEKEE (reference sequence). The V end lost 1 base, the J end lost 7 bases, and 5 bases lay between the germline ends. The CDR3 has 11 amino acids.

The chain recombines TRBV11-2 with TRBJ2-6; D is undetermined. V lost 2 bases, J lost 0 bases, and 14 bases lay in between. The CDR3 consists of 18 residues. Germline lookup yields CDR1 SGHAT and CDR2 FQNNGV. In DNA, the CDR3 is TGTGCCAGCAGCTTAACGGCGGTAGGATACTCTGGGGCCAACGTCCTGACTTTC. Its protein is CASSLTAVGYSGANVLTF.

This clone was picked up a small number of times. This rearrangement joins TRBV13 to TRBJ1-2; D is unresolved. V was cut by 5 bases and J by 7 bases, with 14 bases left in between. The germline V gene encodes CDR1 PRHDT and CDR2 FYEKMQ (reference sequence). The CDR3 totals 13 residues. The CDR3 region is CASSPLVSRGYTF. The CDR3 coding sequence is TGTGCCAGCAGCCCATTAGTTTCCCGTGGCTACACCTTC.